Following are 9 T cell receptor beta chains from one sample sequenced in a study of Ad26.COV2.S vaccination and SARS-CoV-2 variants. Treatment noted: around 19 received Ad26.COV2.S at low or high dose, single or two shots; 5 received placebo; per-sample allocation not given. Samples came from day 63 after the first vaccine or placebo injection. Here immunoSEQ multiplex PCR was the method, and the copy in TCRdb shows in-frame clones only, minus some. The profile shows 300,000 to 400,000 clones, 87% of them singletons. The input for sequencing was peripheral blood, taken in a trial of Ad26.COV2.S vaccine versus placebo. All receptors come from a person aged 18-65 years who received the Ad26.COV2.S COVID-19 vaccine or a placebo.

The rearrangement links TRBV6-2 or TRBV6-3 to TRBJ2-7; D perhaps matches TRBD1 (6 bases). The length of the CDR3 is 14 residues. CDR1 is MNHEY and CDR2 is SVGEGT in the germline V gene. Trimming removed 6 bases at V and 2 bases at J, with 14 bases between. CDR3 sequence (DNA): TGTGCCAGCAGCCGGGACACCACAACCTACGAGCAGTACTTC. It codes for CASSRDTTTYEQYF.

V usage is TRBV9 and J usage is TRBJ2-3, with TRBD2 matching 15 bases. The CDR3 runs to 18 residues. The V and J ends lost 2 bases and 0 bases, in that order; junction bases with no gene match: 4. Per germline, CDR1 SGDLS and CDR2 YYNGEE. In DNA form, the CDR3 reads TGTGCCAGCAGCGTTTGGACTAGCGGGGGGGCTAGCACAGATACGCAGTATTTT. Its protein is CASSVWTSGGASTDTQYF.

This chain uses TRBV18 with TRBJ2-7, with D perhaps assigned TRBD1 or TRBD2 (5 bases each). This CDR3 region has 13 residues. Germline-derived CDR1 and CDR2 are KGHSH and LQKENI. V dropped 2 bases and J dropped 6 bases, with 11 bases sitting between them. The CDR3 DNA reads TGTGCCAGCTCACCAGGGGACCGAACCGAGCAGTACTTC. This codes for CASSPGDRTEQYF.

The V and J genes are TRBV15 and TRBJ1-6; D perhaps matches TRBD1 (6 bases). Germline assignment: CDR1 LNHNV and CDR2 YYDKDF (reference sequence). With 4 bases removed from V and 8 bases from J, the gap between germline ends came to 9 bases. The CDR3 sequence is 13 residues long. CDR3 sequence reads: CATSNRDDSPLHF. CDR3 in DNA: TGTGCCACCAGCAACAGGGATGATTCACCCCTCCACTTT.

Turning to this clone: This sample also contains other DNA sequences that code for the same CDR3. The genes are TRBV9 and TRBJ1-4; D remains unclear. The germline V gene encodes CDR1 SGDLS and CDR2 YYNGEE. Trimming removed 0 bases at V and 0 bases at J, with 6 bases between. The CDR3 consists of 15 residues. The DNA of the CDR3 is TGTGCCAGCAGCGTAGCGGGAGCAACTAATGAAAAACTGTTTTTT. It encodes CASSVAGATNEKLFF.

This chain connects TRBV10-2 to TRBJ2-6; D might be TRBD2 (6 bases). Germline loops: CDR1 WSHSY, CDR2 SAAADI. The CDR3 consists of 15 residues. V lost 4 bases to trimming and J lost 4 bases, with 11 bases between them. CDR3 loop: CASSARGSGANVLTF. The CDR3 DNA is TGCGCCAGCAGTGCACGGGGGTCAGGGGCCAACGTCCTGACTTTC.

V is TRBV6-2 or TRBV6-3 and J is TRBJ2-6, with D uncertain. Germline CDR1 MNHEY, CDR2 SVGEGT. The germline V and J ends were trimmed by 7 bases and 0 bases, with 7 bases remaining between them. The CDR3 runs to 14 residues. CDR3 coding DNA: TGTGCCAGCACCCCTTCCTCTGGGGCCAACGTCCTGACTTTC. Translated, it gives CASTPSSGANVLTF.

V usage is TRBV5-5 and J usage is TRBJ2-4; D call uncertain. With 2 bases removed from V and 5 bases from J, the gap between germline ends came to 8 bases. In germline, CDR1 is SGHKS, CDR2 YYEKEE (reference sequence). CDR3 size: 13 residues. The CDR3 nucleotides read TGTGCCAGCAGCTTAAACGTGCAAAACATTCAGTACTTC. It encodes CASSLNVQNIQYF.

The CDR3 protein is CSASDPNTEAFF. The DNA of the CDR3 is TGCAGTGCTAGTGACCCGAACACTGAAGCTTTCTTT. The chain employs TRBV20-1 and TRBJ1-1, with D unclear. Germline lookup yields CDR1 DFQATT and CDR2 SNEGSKA (reference sequence). V shed 3 bases and J shed 1 base, with 6 bases lying between them. This CDR3 contains 12 residues.